This T cell receptor (beta chain) was identified in a study of blood T cells in healthy people across ages. A second PCR, run for 7 to 11 cycles, used a sample-barcoded 5' primer plus a J-beta primer mix. TCRdb re-derived calls from the 5' RACE reads in MiXCR, one entry per CDR3 protein. The data contain 780,000 or so distinct CDR3 sequences, more than 55% of them seen just once; the ten biggest clones take up 25% to 30%. V lost 5 bases, J lost 6 bases, and 7 bases lay in between. In germline, CDR1 is ENHRY, CDR2 SYGVKD. This CDR3 spans 11 amino acids. V usage is TRBV10-3 and J usage is TRBJ1-2, with D possibly TRBD1 on 6 matching bases. The TCR comes from a man aged 40-49 years in good health. Specimen: blood. The CDR3 region has the DNA TGTGCCATCAGTTCAGGGGATGGCTACACCTTC. This translates into CAISSGDGYTF.